This TCR beta chain comes out of a study of shared clonotypes between healthy human individuals. Sequencing was performed with immunoSEQ multiplex PCR; in TCRdb, only in-frame clones are kept and a portion is missing. The sample includes around 1 million clones, around three quarters of them seen just once. CDR1 and CDR2 (germline): SGHDN, FVKESK. The CDR3 totals 13 residues. With 3 bases removed from V and 1 base from J, the gap between germline ends came to 6 bases. This clone showed up just a few times. The receptor's source is a man between 18 and 35 years old in good health. The sequenced sample was memory CD4+ T cells sorted from blood. The subset is: CD45RA-negative fraction. The chain employs TRBV14 and TRBJ1-1; no clear D. Here the CDR3 DNA reads TGTGCCAGCAGCCAGCAATCGAACACTGAAGCTTTCTTT. Its protein is CASSQQSNTEAFF.